This TCR beta chain was sequenced for a study of CD8+ T cells in alopecia areata. Study-level information: At a dose of 5 to 10 mg twice daily, oral tofacitinib was given to treated patients. Study-wide findings and caveats: With just one nonresponder, it is still uncertain whether baseline CD8+ expansion relates to response. Scalp clonality dropped significantly under tofacitinib, as did expanded CD8+ top-100 clones.

Noted treatment: oral pan-JAK inhibitor, 5-10 mg twice daily. Isolated RNA was reverse transcribed into cDNA used as the sequencing template. Clones were read by immunoSEQ multiplex PCR, and TCRdb kept only the in-frame ones, dropping some. The profile shows under 250,000 clones, roughly three fifths of them singletons. A remark on this clone: The antigen is not known.

Per the germline V gene, CDR1 is SGHTA and CDR2 is FQGNSA. V lost 8 bases and J lost 3; bases outside the gene matches: 4. The CDR3 is made up of 13 amino acids. This receptor was obtained from a human donor with alopecia areata. The input for sequencing was CD4+ T cells sorted from blood, taken around week 42, from a patient treated with tofacitinib. V gene TRBV7-2 combines with J gene TRBJ1-5; 7 bases are a match to TRBD1. The CDR3 nucleotides read TGTGCCAGCGGGACAGTAATCAATCAGCCCCAGCATTTT. Its translation: CASGTVINQPQHF.